These 26 T cell receptor beta chains share one sample of origin, sequenced in a study of blood T cell dynamics during melanoma immunotherapy. The table came from immunoSEQ multiplex PCR; TCRdb's copy has only in-frame clones and leaves some out. The table lists some 13,000 clones, 86% of them singletons. Time point indicated: week 3, after first cycle of checkpoint inhibitor. Sequencing used blood, obtained from a patient treated with checkpoint blockade. The receptors shown here come from a human donor with melanoma.

Turning to this clone: Compared with germline, one end of the junction differs, possibly owing to a read error. The chain has TRBV7-6 and TRBJ2-5; D call uncertain. This CDR3 has 15 residues. Germline values: CDR1 SGHVS, CDR2 FNYEAQ. This CDR3 reads CASSLAAALIEAQYF. The DNA for the CDR3 is TGTGCCAGCAGCTTAGCGGCGGCCCTAATAGAGGCCCAGTACTTC.

CDR3 in amino acids: CASSPLSSDTQYF. The DNA of the CDR3 is TGTGCCAGCAGCCCCCTTTCCTCAGATACGCAGTATTTT. The J gene is TRBJ2-3, the V gene TRBV14; D call uncertain. In germline, CDR1 is SGHDN, CDR2 FVKESK. This CDR3 spans 13 amino acids. V lost 4 bases to trimming and J lost 4 bases, with 9 bases between them.

This chain joins TRBV11-3 and TRBJ1-1; tentative D call: TRBD1 (5 bases). Trimming pared 5 bases from V and 1 base from J, leaving 17 bases between. The CDR3 sequence is 16 residues long. The germline CDR1 and CDR2 sequences are SGHNT and YENEEA. The CDR3 sequence: CASSLGLTDRNTEAFF. CDR3 DNA sequence: TGTGCCAGCAGCCTAGGCCTGACAGACCGGAACACTGAAGCTTTCTTT.

CDR3 bases: TGTGCCAGCATACCTAGCGGGAGCTACCAAGAGACCCAGTACTTC. Translated, it gives CASIPSGSYQETQYF. The chain uses TRBV28 and TRBJ2-5; 10 positions agree with TRBD2. Germline V gene sequence: CDR1 MDHEN, CDR2 SYDVKM. The CDR3 has 15 amino acids. V lost 7 bases and J lost 0; bases outside the gene matches: 5.

The CDR3 nucleotides are TGTGCCAGCAGCCAAGATACGCAGGGAGCATATGGCTACACCTTC. As protein: CASSQDTQGAYGYTF. This chain joins TRBV14 and TRBJ1-2; possible D gene TRBD1, 5 bases. The CDR3 sequence is 15 residues long. Trimming took off 0 bases at V and 5 bases at J, with 13 bases between the two ends. From germline, CDR1 is SGHDN and CDR2 FVKESK.

The chain links TRBV6-5 to TRBJ1-3; TRBD1 agrees at 8 bases. The length of the CDR3 is 15 residues. The germline V gene encodes CDR1 MNHEY and CDR2 SVGAGI. V lost 6 bases and J lost 4; bases outside the gene matches: 8. Here the CDR3 DNA reads TGTGCCAGCAGATTCACAGGGGGTGCCGGAAACACCATATATTTT. This sequence encodes CASRFTGGAGNTIYF.

This clone was counted only a few times. The chain carries TRBV7-9 and TRBJ1-4; a weak D match, TRBD1 (5 bases). The CDR3 runs 15 residues. Germline V lookup: CDR1 SEHNR, CDR2 FQNEAQ (reference sequence). The V end was cut by 1 base, the J end by 5 bases, with 11 bases between. The CDR3 spells CASSLGPGGNEKLFF. The CDR3 DNA reads as TGTGCCAGCAGCTTAGGGCCCGGGGGAAATGAAAAACTGTTTTTT.

V and J are TRBV27 and TRBJ2-7; the match to TRBD1 covers 7 bases. In germline, CDR1 is MNHEY, CDR2 SMNVEV (reference sequence). V was pared by 5 bases and J by 3 bases, with 7 bases of the junction left unmatched. CDR3 length: 14 amino acids. CDR3 sequence (DNA): TGTGCCAGCAGTCAGCCGGGACAGAGCTACGAGCAGTACTTC. This encodes CASSQPGQSYEQYF.

The gene calls are TRBV5-5 and TRBJ2-1; D is ambiguous. Looked up from germline, CDR1 is SGHKS and CDR2 is YYEKEE (reference sequence). Trimming took off 4 bases at V and 3 bases at J, with 8 bases between the two ends. There are 13 residues in the CDR3. The CDR3: CASSLDNYNEQFF. The CDR3 nucleotides are TGTGCCAGCAGCCTTGACAACTACAATGAGCAGTTCTTC.

V gene TRBV11-3 combines with J gene TRBJ2-3; D is unclear. V lost 1 base, J lost 2 bases, and 4 bases lay in between. The CDR3 is 13 residues long. Per the germline V gene, CDR1 is SGHNT and CDR2 is YENEEA. CDR3 residues: CASSLAYTDTQYF. In DNA form, the CDR3 reads TGTGCCAGCAGCTTAGCTTACACAGATACGCAGTATTTT.

J is TRBJ2-7 and V is TRBV4-1, with 8 bases lining up with TRBD1. Per the germline V gene, CDR1 is MGHRA and CDR2 is YSYEKL. V was clipped by 0 bases and J by 3 bases; unmatched bases: 4. The CDR3 loop spans 15 amino acids. In nucleotides, the CDR3 is TGCGCCAGCAGCCAAGACCAAGGACAGGGCTACGAGCAGTACTTC. Translation gives CASSQDQGQGYEQYF.

This rearrangement joins TRBV15 to TRBJ1-1; D is uncertain. Germline assignment: CDR1 LNHNV and CDR2 YYDKDF (reference sequence). The CDR3 runs 14 residues. The V end lost 0 bases, the J end lost 4 bases, and 9 bases lay between the germline ends. CDR3 amino acids: CATSRDGLGTEAFF. CDR3 DNA: TGTGCCACCAGCAGAGATGGTTTGGGCACTGAAGCTTTCTTT.

The chain links TRBV18 to TRBJ2-5; the D gene is possibly TRBD1 (5 bases). The CDR3 contains 14 residues. V gave up 4 bases and J gave up 1 base, with 10 bases separating them. Germline CDR1 is KGHSH and CDR2 is LQKENI. This CDR3 is CASSRAGIQETQYF. The DNA for the CDR3 is TGTGCCAGCTCACGCGCAGGGATCCAAGAGACCCAGTACTTC.

This chain joins TRBV12-5 and TRBJ1-4; 8 bases match TRBD1. CDR3 length equals 14 residues. Trimming took 1 base from V and 8 from J; bases not matched to a gene: 3. Germline V gene sequence: CDR1 LGHNT, CDR2 FRNRAP. CDR3 region: CASGLGQGREKLFF. DNA of the CDR3: TGTGCTAGTGGTTTGGGACAGGGGAGGGAAAAACTGTTTTTT.

The rearrangement uses TRBV14 and TRBJ2-1; D unclear. CDR3 size: 11 residues. Germline V gene lookup returns CDR1 SGHDN and CDR2 FVKESK. Between the trimmed V and J ends, which lost 1 base and 10 bases, there was a span of 5 bases. The CDR3 is CASSQVYEQFF. The CDR3 nucleotides read TGTGCCAGCAGCCAAGTGTACGAGCAGTTCTTC.

V usage is TRBV28 and J usage is TRBJ2-1, with D maybe TRBD1 (6 bases). Germline-derived CDR1 and CDR2 are MDHEN and SYDVKM. V shed 8 bases and J shed 7 bases, with 12 bases lying between them. This CDR3 has 12 residues. The DNA for the CDR3 is TGTGCCAGCGGTTGGGGGCGAAATGAGCAGTTCTTC. It specifies CASGWGRNEQFF.

V is TRBV6-6 and J is TRBJ1-2; D gene ambiguous. CDR1 is MNHNY and CDR2 is SVGAGI in the germline V gene (reference sequence). The germline V and J ends were trimmed by 0 bases and 4 bases, with 12 bases remaining between them. The CDR3 covers 15 residues. CDR3 nucleotides: TGTGCCAGCAGTTACTCGAGGCTGGGAATCTATGGCTACACCTTC. This codes for CASSYSRLGIYGYTF.

This clone was observed a handful of times. The chain couples TRBV11-3 to TRBJ2-3; 10 nucleotides align to TRBD2. Germline CDR1 and CDR2: SGHNT and YENEEA. This CDR3 spans 15 amino acids. Losses at the gene ends were 1 base for V and 6 bases for J; bases not matched to a gene: 4. CDR3 in DNA: TGTGCCAGCAGCTTAGCCCTAGCGGGAGCGGATACGCAGTATTTT. It is translated as CASSLALAGADTQYF.

The chain couples TRBV4-2 to TRBJ2-2; 12 bases fit TRBD2. Trimming removed 0 bases from V and 4 bases from J; junction bases left unmatched: 9. This CDR3 region has 19 residues. The germline CDR1 and CDR2 sequences are LGHNA and YNFKEQ. The CDR3 sequence is CASSQEWTSGIRGTGELFF. The CDR3 bases are TGTGCCAGCAGCCAAGAATGGACTAGCGGGATAAGGGGCACCGGGGAGCTGTTTTTT.

This chain joins TRBV6-5 and TRBJ1-1, with D possibly being TRBD1 (6 bases). The length of the CDR3 is 15 residues. Deletions cut 1 base from V and 2 bases from J, with 11 bases between. Germline CDR1 MNHEY, CDR2 SVGAGI. CDR3 amino acids: CASSYYGQSNTEAFF. CDR3 nucleotide sequence: TGTGCCAGCAGTTACTACGGACAGTCAAACACTGAAGCTTTCTTT.

To note about this clone: At one end the junction does not follow the germline gene, possibly because of a read error. The chain combines TRBV19 with TRBJ2-2; D is ambiguous. The CDR3 consists of 12 residues. From germline, CDR1 is LNHDA and CDR2 SQIVND (reference sequence). The CDR3 is CASRIGSGELFF. As DNA, the CDR3 is TGTGCCAGTAGAATAGGGTCCGGGGAGCTGTTTTTT.

The chain carries TRBV5-1 and TRBJ1-2, with TRBD1 as a possible D gene (5 bases). V was clipped by 0 bases and J by 3 bases, with 9 bases between them. Germline values: CDR1 SGHRS, CDR2 YFSETQ. This CDR3 contains 14 residues. The CDR3 DNA is TGCGCCAGCAGCTTGGTGGGGACGGACTATGGCTACACCTTC. Protein sequence: CASSLVGTDYGYTF.

This clone was seen only once. The V and J genes are TRBV28 and TRBJ2-7; D perhaps matches TRBD2 (6 bases). The germline CDR1 and CDR2 sequences are MDHEN and SYDVKM. CDR3 length: 13 amino acids. The V gene lost 5 bases and the J gene lost 3 bases, with 11 bases spanning the gap. The DNA for the CDR3 is TGTGCCAGCAGTCCCCGACTAGTCTACGAGCAGTACTTC. This encodes CASSPRLVYEQYF.

The chain uses TRBV27 and TRBJ2-1; TRBD2 is a possible D gene (5 bases). This CDR3 spans 14 amino acids. The V end lost 2 bases, the J end lost 6 bases, and 11 bases lay between the germline ends. Germline CDR1 MNHEY, CDR2 SMNVEV (reference sequence). The CDR3 is CASSLGLEGNEQFF. The DNA of the CDR3 is TGTGCCAGCAGTTTAGGACTGGAAGGCAATGAGCAGTTCTTC.

V is TRBV18 and J is TRBJ2-3; no firm D call. Per the germline V gene, CDR1 is KGHSH and CDR2 is LQKENI. The CDR3 is 12 residues long. The V end lost 8 bases, the J end lost 6 bases, and 12 bases lay between the germline ends. The CDR3: CASRFEADTQYF. CDR3 DNA sequence: TGTGCCAGCCGATTCGAGGCGGATACGCAGTATTTT. The whole variable domain, remainder taken from reference TRBV18 and TRBJ2-3, is NAGVMQNPRHLVRRRGQEARLRCSPMKGHSHVYWYRQLPEEGLKFMVYLQKENIIDESGMPKERFSAEFPKEGPSILRIQQVVRGDSAAYFCASRFEADTQYFGPGTRLTVL.

The chain combines TRBV7-2 with TRBJ2-7, with no clear D. The CDR3 contains 14 residues. V was pared by 1 base and J by 2 bases, with 9 bases between. Germline V CDR1 and CDR2: SGHTA, FQGNSA. CDR3 amino acids: CASSLEGRTYEQYF. The CDR3 nucleotides read TGTGCCAGCAGCTTAGAGGGTAGGACCTACGAGCAGTACTTC.